This T cell receptor (beta chain) was recorded in a study of cytomegalovirus exposure and HLA in healthy donors. For the study at large: As an earlier analysis found, about 190 million T cells yielded 95 million to 130 million unique TCR beta sequences.

The PCR had 60 Vbeta and 13 Jbeta primers. Profiling relied on immunoSEQ multiplex PCR, and the TCRdb table lists in-frame clones only, not all of them. Among 60,000 to 90,000 clones, roughly 67% were seen once, and the ten largest hold roughly 7.6%. Details on this clone: Its antigen is unknown.

The CDR3 has 13 amino acids. V was shortened by 1 base and J by 0 bases, with 6 bases between the two germline ends. In germline, CDR1 is SQVTM, CDR2 ANQGSEA. Study results and caveats: In vitro confirmation showed a few CMV-associated chains to be CMV antigen specific. Within the data, a cluster of highly shared sequence variants was likely a sequencing artifact.

Sequencing used PBMCs. The sequence was obtained from a man aged 40-49 years in good health and CMV-seropositive. The chain couples TRBV29-1 to TRBJ1-1; maybe TRBD1 (5 bases). For the CDR3, the DNA is TGCAGCGTTGAAGGGGGCATGAACACTGAAGCTTTCTTT. It is translated as CSVEGGMNTEAFF.